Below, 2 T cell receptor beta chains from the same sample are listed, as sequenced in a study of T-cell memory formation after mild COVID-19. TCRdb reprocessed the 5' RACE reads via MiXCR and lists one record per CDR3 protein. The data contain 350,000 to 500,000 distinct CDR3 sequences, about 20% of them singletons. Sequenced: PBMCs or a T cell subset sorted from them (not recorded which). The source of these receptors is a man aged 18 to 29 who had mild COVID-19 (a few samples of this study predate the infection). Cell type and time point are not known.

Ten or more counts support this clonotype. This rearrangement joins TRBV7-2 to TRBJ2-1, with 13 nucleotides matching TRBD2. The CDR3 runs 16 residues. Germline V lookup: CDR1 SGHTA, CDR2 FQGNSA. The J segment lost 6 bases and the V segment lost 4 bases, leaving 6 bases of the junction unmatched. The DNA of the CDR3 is TGTGCCAGCAGCTCATGGCGACTAGCGGGGGGCAATGAGCAGTTCTTC. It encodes CASSSWRLAGGNEQFF.

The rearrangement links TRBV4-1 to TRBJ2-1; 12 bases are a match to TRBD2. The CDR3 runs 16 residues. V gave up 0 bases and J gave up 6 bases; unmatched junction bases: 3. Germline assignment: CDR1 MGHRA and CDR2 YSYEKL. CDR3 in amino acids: CASSQESSGGANEQFF. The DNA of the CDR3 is TGCGCCAGCAGCCAAGAATCTAGCGGGGGGGCCAATGAGCAGTTCTTC.